The clone carrying this T cell receptor beta chain was observed a few times. Antigen: not known. The sample originates from a study of blood T cells in healthy people across ages. General study points: Long-lived donors carried more naive CD4+ cells and greater diversity than aged donors.

The CDR3 contains 14 residues. Per germline, CDR1 SQVTM and CDR2 ANQGSEA. V lost 0 bases, J lost 6 bases, and 6 bases stayed unmatched. The authors ran a second PCR of 7 to 11 cycles using a sample-barcoded 5' primer and a J-beta primer mix. With 12 random nucleotides, a template-switch adaptor tagged each individual cDNA molecule. One entry per CDR3 protein, called by TCRdb with MiXCR from the 5' RACE reads. The sample has nearly 800,000 distinct CDR3 sequences; roughly three fifths are singletons. Sequencing was done on a sample of blood. The genes are TRBV29-1 and TRBJ2-7; 9 nucleotides line up with TRBD1. The sequence derives from a man aged 35-49 years in good health. This CDR3 is CSVEEGTGKGEQYF. The CDR3, as DNA: TGCAGCGTTGAAGAGGGGACAGGGAAGGGCGAGCAGTACTTC.